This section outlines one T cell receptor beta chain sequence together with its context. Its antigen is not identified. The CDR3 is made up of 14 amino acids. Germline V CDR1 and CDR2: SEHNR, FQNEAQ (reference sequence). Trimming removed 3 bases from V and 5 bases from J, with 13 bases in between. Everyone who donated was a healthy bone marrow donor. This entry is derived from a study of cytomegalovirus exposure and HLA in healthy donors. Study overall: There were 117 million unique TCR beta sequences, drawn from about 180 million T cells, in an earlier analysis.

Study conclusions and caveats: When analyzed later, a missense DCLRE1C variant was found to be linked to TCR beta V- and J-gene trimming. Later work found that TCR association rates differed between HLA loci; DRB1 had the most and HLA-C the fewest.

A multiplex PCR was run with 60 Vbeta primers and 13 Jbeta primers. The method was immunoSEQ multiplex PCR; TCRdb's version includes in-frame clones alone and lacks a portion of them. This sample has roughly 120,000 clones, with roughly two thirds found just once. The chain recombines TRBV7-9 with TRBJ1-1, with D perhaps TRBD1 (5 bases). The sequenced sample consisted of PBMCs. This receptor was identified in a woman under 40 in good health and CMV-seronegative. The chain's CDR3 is CASSFEGRRTEAFF. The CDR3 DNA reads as TGTGCCAGCAGCTTCGAGGGGAGGCGAACTGAAGCTTTCTTT. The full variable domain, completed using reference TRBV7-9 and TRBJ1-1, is DTGVSQNPRHKITKRGQNVTFRCDPISEHNRLYWYRQTLGQGPEFLTYFQNEAQLEKSRLLSDRFSAERPKGSFSTLEIQRTEQGDSAMYLCASSFEGRRTEAFFGQGTRLTVV.